This TCR beta chain was identified during a study of cytomegalovirus exposure and HLA in healthy donors (dated 2017 in TCRdb). Background for the entire study: An earlier analysis of some 600 of the donors reported approximately 260 Gb of sequence data and 117 million unique TCR beta sequences obtained from roughly 180 million T cells. The study profiled the T cell repertoires of about 640 subjects by immunosequencing and related them to cytomegalovirus serostatus. A later genetic analysis took genome-wide SNP genotypes for about 55% of the 666 donors and used that subset as a discovery cohort. The later analysis used no new phenotypic data to find candidate immune exposures, relying instead on TCR beta sequences and their occurrence across donors. Of the roughly 410 genotyped donors, 80% to 90% were placed in the genetic ancestry cluster associated with self-reported Caucasian donors. Roughly 5 DR-DQ haplotypes were treated as single units for association and clustering because of strong linkage in the cohort. Every discovery cohort repertoire had been produced on one sequencing platform. The study aimed to test whether cataloging public T cell receptors could reveal signatures of past pathogen exposure. Along with the roughly 700-subject first cohort, a separate validation cohort of over 90 different subjects was used. The number of donors typed differed by locus, with 629-630 for A, B, C, DRB1 and DQB1, roughly 550 for DQA1, 600 to 610 for DPA1, and around 460 for DPB1. An early release that covered approximately 600 HLA-typed donors contained approximately 300 gigabases of sequencing data and tens of millions of unique TCR sequences. An earlier analysis of around 580 of the donors used high-throughput TCR beta sequencing to judge whether each TCR beta V gene segment behaved as functional or pseudogenic. On average, around 200,000 unique TCR beta nucleotide sequences were sequenced per donor among a few hundred genotyped donors of the cohort, with roughly a sixth of those sequences being non-productive. High-throughput TCR immunosequencing, statistical association of individual TCRs with disease status, and machine learning were combined to predict cytomegalovirus infection status. Both class I and class II loci were covered by HLA typing, at four-digit resolution. Donor age, sex, ethnicity and CMV serostatus were compiled alongside the repertoire data. In a later analysis, previously published TCR beta repertoires from fewer than 750 donors were re-analyzed and high-resolution HLA genotyping was added so that TCR occurrence patterns could be studied. General findings and caveats noted by the study authors: In vitro tests confirmed that a few of the cytomegalovirus-associated TCR beta chains recognize cytomegalovirus antigens. The sequencing pipeline was judged likely to have produced a cluster of highly shared sequence variants as a technical artifact. Specific HLA alleles were associated with 16,951 TCR beta sequences at a false discovery rate of 0.05 in a later analysis. In a later analysis, most CMV-associated TCR beta chains were found to appear HLA-restricted, with HLA associations seemingly driven largely by CMV exposure. The 87-base-pair reads could not distinguish some IMGT-functional V segments, including TRBV6-2 and TRBV6-3, so those segments were excluded. Immune exposure information for the cohort was limited to CMV serostatus. Broadly in line with IMGT annotations, most TCR beta V segments showed up in productive rearrangements about 87% or about 30% of the time in an earlier analysis of several hundred of the donors. Strong co-occurrence of HLA alleles, especially DR and DQ, made assigning TCR associations to individual alleles difficult. Linkage disequilibrium might explain the correlated functional status among segregating V segments, but an unknown experimental factor could not be ruled out. In a later genetic analysis, fewer N-insertions in productive TCRs were reported among donors in an Asian-associated ancestry cluster than the roughly 700-donor mean. Across donors, most TCR sequences were observed very rarely, whereas some public TCRs were present in many individuals. The authors suggested that the approach could potentially be extended to other disease states and immunological phenotypes. Cytomegalovirus status was reported to be diagnosed by the classifier with high specificity and sensitivity in both the original and validation cohorts. In the study, around 150 TCR beta chains were listed as associated with cytomegalovirus. V-gene and J-gene trimming of TCR beta chains was associated with a missense DCLRE1C variant in a later genetic analysis, and the association was replicated in an independent cohort. A later analysis reported that several top co-occurrence clusters appeared linked to parvovirus B19, influenza, CMV and Epstein-Barr virus. Sequencing depth was assumed to be roughly uniform across donors in the presence/absence analyses, though that assumption may not hold. HLA typing was unavailable for some donors at each locus, so association tests used only the typed subset. This cohort had only TCR beta chains sequenced, and the lack of alpha or paired-chain data limited which features could be detected. In a later analysis, HLA-associated TCR beta chains were found to be more clonally expanded and to have lower generation probabilities than equally common non-associated chains. Over 15 rarely observed V segments, including chromosome 9 orphons, were excluded from the earlier analysis of approximately 500 of the donors because counts were too low. In a later analysis, the rate of TCR association differed among HLA loci, with DRB1 alleles having the most associated TCRs and HLA-C alleles having the fewest. A further reported finding was that TCR beta sequences accurately predicted the HLA-A and HLA-B alleles for most subjects in the first cohort.

Library creation used the immunoSEQ multiplex PCR assay. The multiplex PCR relied on a mix of 60 forward primers for TCR Vbeta segments and 13 reverse primers for TCR Jbeta segments. The CDR3 region of rearranged TCR beta genes was amplified from genomic DNA by a multiplex PCR assay. The amplified TCR beta libraries were sequenced on the Illumina HiSeq System as 87-base-pair reads. The paper's processing steps were these. A later analysis tallied tens of millions of unique TCR beta chains across the roughly 610 repertoires, and around 10 million of those chains were shared by two or more donors. Raw reads were error-corrected and collapsed into unique sequences by a nearest-neighbor algorithm in which closely related sequences were merged to remove PCR and sequencing errors. CDR3 sequences were aligned to IMGT reference sequences to assign V, D and J gene segments. For a sequence to be retained, at least a six-nucleotide match to both a V gene segment and a J gene segment was required. Rearrangements were classified as productive when the CDR3 lacked stop codons and remained in frame with V and J, and all other rearrangements were classified as non-productive. CDR3 was defined by IMGT convention, running from the second conserved V-encoded cysteine to the conserved J-encoded phenylalanine. The earlier analysis of 450 to 750 of the donors excluded any sequence lacking an unambiguous match to a single V gene segment. An earlier analysis of several hundred of the donors classified V segments as functional when productive rearrangements were above 56.7% and as segregating when the standard deviation between donors was above 5%. A statistical classification framework was built for diagnosing cytomegalovirus status from the catalog of TCR beta chain sequences. V and J gene assignment, in a later analysis, came from comparing TCR nucleotide sequences with IMGT/GENE-DB human TR gene sequences. A later analysis assigned CDR3 sequences and most-parsimonious VDJ recombination scenarios with the TCRdist pipeline. In a later analysis, each TCR beta chain was defined by its CDR3 amino acid sequence together with its V-gene family, and reads lacking a unique V-gene family were excluded. A later analysis removed roughly 590 highly shared, low-generation-probability nucleotide sequences to deal with suspected cross-contamination and a sequencing artifact. For each public chain, a later analysis derived a clonal expansion index from normalized ranks of inferred template counts within each repertoire. In a later analysis, generation probabilities were computed using a VDJ recombination model fitted to out-of-frame rearrangements, and the results were checked against IGoR. A later analysis scored TCR-TCR, TCR-HLA and TCR-CMV co-occurrence with hypergeometric tests, applying a repertoire-size bias correction to TCR pairs. In a later analysis, false discovery rates were estimated by permuting HLA or CMV assignments 20 times. In a later analysis, co-occurring TCRs were grouped using DBSCAN, with TCRdist sequence similarity added in when clustering inside HLA-allele-positive subsets. Co-occurrence clustering excluded repertoires with fewer than 30,000 or more than 120,000 public chains, plus five with anomalous nucleotide sharing. Imported from immuneACCESS, the table was reduced by TCRdb to in-frame sequences with V and J called. These copies leave out some clones; in studies compared against another copy, an unresolved V gene accounts for under half, and the cause of the remainder is not known. Clone size and V and J calls were adopted from that table, with D and trimming inferred from the DNA. In this sample the table shows around 91,000 clones, around 64% of which occur a single time. The ten largest clones add up to roughly 3.2% of the sample.

Details on this clone: What antigen it recognizes has not been identified. No base quality values were provided; no much bigger clone lies one nucleotide off.

The cohort comprised around 700 healthy bone marrow donors. Cohort members were all nominally healthy when sampled, although unrecorded immune exposures were likely present. The donor tested CMV seronegative and was one of the 352 seronegative cohort members. Every donor gave a peripheral blood sample, and the peripheral blood mononuclear cells from that sample were used for TCR beta sequencing. Genomic DNA was extracted from the blood cell samples with the Qiagen DNeasy Blood Extraction Kit. The germline V gene sets CDR1 to MDHEN and CDR2 to SYDVKM. From the cysteine through the phenylalanine, the CDR3 covers 12 amino acids. Only the CDR3 region is kept as DNA, spanning 36 bases read in frame from base 1. Cut back by 7 bases and 1 base, the V and J ends lie 7 bases apart.

The receptor comes from a man between 60 and 75 years old in good health and CMV-seronegative. The V and J segments used are TRBV28 and TRBJ1-1; the D segment cannot be called with confidence. The sample taken for sequencing was PBMCs. CDR3 sequence: CASTNQNTEAFF. Here is the DNA: TGTGCCAGCACTAATCAGAACACTGAAGCTTTCTTT.